This T cell receptor beta chain was found in a study of shared clonotypes between healthy human individuals. The germline CDR1 and CDR2 sequences are ENHRY and SYGVKD. Trimming took 6 bases from V and 3 from J, leaving 14 bases between them. The length of the CDR3 is 14 residues. TCRdb's copy holds only in-frame clones and misses some; the assay was immunoSEQ multiplex PCR. The profile shows some 1,100,000 clones, around 78% of them singletons. The sample taken for sequencing was memory CD4+ T cells from PBMCs. The subset here: CD45RA-negative fraction. The TCR sequence derives from a man younger than 35 in good health. Some clones in this sample may be carry-over from other donors' samples. V and J are TRBV10-3 and TRBJ2-5; D unclear. The CDR3, as DNA: TGTGCCATCAGCCACAAACCCCTTGAAGAGACCCAGTACTTC. Translation gives CAISHKPLEETQYF.